The source of this TCR beta chain is a study of regulatory T cells in long-lasting Graves disease (dated by TCRdb to about 2021). Study-wide context: To count as having persistent Graves' disease, a patient had to have received antithyroid drug treatment for over 5 years with TSH receptor autoantibodies remaining persistently positive. Persistent Graves' disease patients in the clinical cohort had taken antithyroid drugs for approximately 9.5 years on average. Patients with persistent Graves' disease were compared with patients with newly diagnosed Graves' disease using TCR sequencing and RNA sequencing of peripheral blood. The study was conducted in China and was registered as a clinical trial. A total of 35 or so samples were covered by TCR sequencing, comprising approximately 13 persistent and around 20 newly diagnosed Graves' disease patients.

From the cysteine through the phenylalanine, the CDR3 covers 14 amino acids. CDR3 DNA only is kept here, 42 bases in frame from base 1. The germline ends are 15 bases apart after V is trimmed by 5 bases and J by 5 bases. CDR1 and CDR2, looked up from the germline V gene, are MNHNS and SASEGT. Library preparation was by multiplex PCR. TCRdb records Illumina HiSeq 4000 as the sequencer. iRepertoire HTBI primers and Arm-PCR amplification of CDR3 regions were used to construct TCR beta libraries. PCR products were gel purified before sequencing. The original pipeline was this. Gene usage analysis of CDR3 amino acid clonotypes relied on the 55 to 80 TRBV and more than twelve TRBJ segments identified across samples. Filtered high-quality paired reads were merged into contigs using COPE and FqMerger. BLAST was used to align contigs to IMGT TRBV, TRBD and TRBJ reference genes, and CDR3 was defined according to IMGT. Any clonotype with a frequency above 0.1% was counted as a highly expanded clone. Shannon entropy served as the measure of repertoire diversity, while the Gini coefficient captured V-J evenness. A clonotype was considered public if more than one individual shared it. TCRdb reworked the public reads: Q25 trimming with fastp, MiXCR clone assembly, productive beta chains retained. Rows with one shared CDR3 protein collapse into an entry with the most common genes and DNA. V and J calls and clone size were set by TCRdb, not the authors. For this sample there are some 330,000 distinct CDR3 sequences; roughly 24% appear just once. The top ten hold around 30% of the sample.

Overall study outcomes, separate from this receptor: Persistent Graves' disease patients showed lower TCR Shannon entropy and fewer highly expanded clones than newly diagnosed patients, suggesting clonal expansion. The authors noted that the small sample size was a limitation that may lower accuracy. TRBV28, TRBJ1-2 and TRBJ2-5 were preferentially used in persistent disease, while TRBV20-1 and TRBJ2-1 were favored in newly diagnosed disease. Peripheral blood alone was examined, since thyroid tissue, which constituted the primary lesion, could not be accessed. Patients with persistent disease shared more public clonotypes (around 2,500) than newly diagnosed patients did (966). Sequencing and analysis were limited to the TCR beta chain.

This clonotype was observed at least ten times. What this receptor recognizes is not known. Nothing much larger sits one base from this clone, and base qualities are not available. Explained via the paper, the time point label denotes: persistent/refractory GD, antithyroid drugs over 5 years with positive TRAb. For both TCR sequencing and RNA sequencing, RNA was extracted from PBMCs in TRIzol. The diagnosis of Graves' disease followed American Thyroid Association guidelines. Patients were recruited from an endocrinology department in Xi'an, China. From each patient, around 9 milliliters of peripheral blood was collected into an EDTA anticoagulant tube. Ficoll Paque Plus density gradient separation was used to isolate PBMCs, and no additional T cell sorting was done. An Agilent 2100 Bioanalyzer and agarose gel were used to check RNA quality, while a NanoDrop 2000 measured RNA concentration.

Recombination linked TRBV6-1 to TRBJ2-5, with no reliable assignment of the D segment. This sample comprised peripheral blood mononuclear cells (PBMCs), obtained when the disease was refractory, from a patient treated with antithyroid drugs. This receptor was taken from a woman aged 40 to 50 with Graves disease. Donor details come from another sample of the same person, matched by shared clones. The nucleotide sequence is given as TGTGCCAGCAGTCAGATCGGCGGTTGGGAGACCCAGTACTTC. Protein translation: CASSQIGGWETQYF.